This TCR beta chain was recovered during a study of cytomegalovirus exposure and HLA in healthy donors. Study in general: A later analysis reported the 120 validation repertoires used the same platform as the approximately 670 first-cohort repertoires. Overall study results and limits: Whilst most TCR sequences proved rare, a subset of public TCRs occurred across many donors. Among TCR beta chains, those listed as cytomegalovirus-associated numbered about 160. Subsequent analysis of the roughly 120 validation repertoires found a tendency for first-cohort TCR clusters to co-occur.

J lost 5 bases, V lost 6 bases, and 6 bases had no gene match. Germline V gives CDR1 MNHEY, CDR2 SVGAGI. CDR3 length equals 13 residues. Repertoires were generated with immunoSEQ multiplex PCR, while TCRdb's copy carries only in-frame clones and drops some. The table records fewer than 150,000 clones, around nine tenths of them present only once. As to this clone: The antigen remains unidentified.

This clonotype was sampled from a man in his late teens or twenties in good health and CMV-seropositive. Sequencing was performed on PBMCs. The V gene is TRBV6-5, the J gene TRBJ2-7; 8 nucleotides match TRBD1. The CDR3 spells CASRLTGENEQYF. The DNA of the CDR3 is TGTGCCAGCAGACTGACAGGGGAGAACGAGCAGTACTTC.